This passage covers 22 T cell receptor beta chains from one sample sequenced in a study of cytomegalovirus exposure and HLA in healthy donors. The PCR contained 60 Vbeta and 13 Jbeta primers. The method was immunoSEQ multiplex PCR; TCRdb's version includes in-frame clones alone and lacks a portion of them. In the table there are roughly 190,000 clones, approximately 65% of which are singletons. Sequenced sample: PBMCs. Receptors originate from a man aged 35 to 55 in good health and CMV-seronegative.

The chain employs TRBV19 and TRBJ1-5, with 8 positions matching TRBD1. This CDR3 is 13 amino acids long. V gave up 8 bases and J gave up 6 bases; unmatched junction bases: 6. Germline values: CDR1 LNHDA, CDR2 SQIVND (reference sequence). The CDR3 coding sequence is TGTGCCAGTGGACAGGGTATAATTCAGCCCCAGCATTTT. Translation gives CASGQGIIQPQHF.

V and J are TRBV27 and TRBJ2-1; no reliable D call. The CDR3 spans 13 residues. The V end was cut by 1 base, the J end by 10 bases, with 11 bases between. The germline CDR1 and CDR2 sequences are MNHEY and SMNVEV (reference sequence). CDR3 protein: CASSLYARLEQFF. For the CDR3, the DNA is TGTGCCAGCAGTTTATATGCGCGACTGGAGCAGTTCTTC.

This chain links TRBV30 with TRBJ2-5; weak D call: TRBD2 (6 bases). Trimming took off 3 bases at V and 5 bases at J, with 13 bases between the two ends. The CDR3 length is 13 residues. CDR1 and CDR2 (germline): GTSNPN, SVGIG (reference sequence). The CDR3 region is CAWSPTSGETQYF. The CDR3 DNA reads as TGTGCCTGGAGCCCGACTAGTGGGGAGACCCAGTACTTC.

The chain uses TRBV7-2 and TRBJ2-1, with TRBD2 matching over 9 bases. Germline CDR1 is SGHTA and CDR2 is FQGNSA. This CDR3 region has 15 residues. V lost 5 bases, J lost 3 bases, and 5 bases stayed unmatched. The CDR3 is CASSELAGNYNEQFF. In DNA form, the CDR3 reads TGTGCCAGCAGCGAACTAGCGGGCAACTACAATGAGCAGTTCTTC.

The chain is built from TRBV5-5 and TRBJ1-2; no reliable D call. CDR1 and CDR2 from the germline V gene are SGHKS and YYEKEE (reference sequence). V was shortened by 1 base and J by 2 bases, with 12 bases between the two germline ends. The CDR3 extends over 15 amino acids. CDR3 residues: CASSLSRTLNYGYTF. The CDR3 region has the DNA TGTGCCAGCAGCTTGTCAAGGACTCTCAACTATGGCTACACCTTC.

This sequence joins TRBV6-1 and TRBJ2-7; D remains ambiguous. The CDR3 is made up of 14 amino acids. Germline V CDR1 and CDR2: MNHNS, SASEGT. Trimming stripped 1 base from V and 4 bases from J, with 11 bases between. The CDR3, as DNA: TGTGCCAGCAGTGAAGGTCCTAGTGGATACGAGCAGTACTTC. It translates to CASSEGPSGYEQYF.

The CDR3 sequence is CASSLDRGLDTQYF. The CDR3 coding sequence is TGTGCCAGCAGCTTGGACAGGGGGCTGGATACGCAGTATTTT. V usage is TRBV5-5 and J usage is TRBJ2-3; 9 bases agree with TRBD1. The CDR3 runs to 14 residues. J gave up 6 bases and V 0 bases, and 2 bases lay outside the gene matches. Germline values: CDR1 SGHKS, CDR2 YYEKEE (reference sequence).

The V gene is TRBV27, the J gene TRBJ2-4, with a tentative D call TRBD1 (5 bases). Germline CDR1 MNHEY, CDR2 SMNVEV (reference sequence). The CDR3 loop spans 16 amino acids. V was pared by 2 bases and J by 1 base, with 12 bases between. CDR3 residues: CASSLLLKGAKNIQYF. The DNA of the CDR3 is TGTGCCAGCAGTTTACTCCTAAAGGGGGCCAAAAACATTCAGTACTTC.

The chain links TRBV5-8 to TRBJ2-5; no definite D call. From germline, CDR1 is SGHTS and CDR2 YDEGEE. The CDR3 contains 14 residues. V was trimmed by 4 bases and J by 1 base, leaving 11 bases between them. The CDR3 is CASSRRAFQETQYF. In DNA, the CDR3 is TGTGCCAGCAGCCGTCGAGCATTCCAAGAGACCCAGTACTTC.

This clone was picked up one time. The chain employs TRBV10-3 and TRBJ1-1, with TRBD1 as a possible D gene (5 bases). Trimming took off 2 bases at V and 5 bases at J, with 9 bases between the two ends. Germline-derived CDR1 and CDR2 are ENHRY and SYGVKD. The CDR3 sequence is 13 residues long. CDR3: CAISEGGGTEAFF. The CDR3 coding sequence is TGTGCCATCAGTGAGGGGGGAGGAACTGAAGCTTTCTTT.

This chain links TRBV4-1 with TRBJ2-7, with 9 bases that match TRBD2. This CDR3 has 15 amino acids. Germline lookup yields CDR1 MGHRA and CDR2 YSYEKL. V was clipped by 2 bases and J by 3 bases; unmatched bases: 5. CDR3: CASSQIRREGYEQYF. CDR3 nucleotides: TGCGCCAGCAGCCAAATCCGGCGGGAGGGCTACGAGCAGTACTTC.

The chain combines TRBV2 with TRBJ1-4; TRBD1 matches 8 bases. Trimming removed 8 bases from V and 0 bases from J; junction bases left unmatched: 8. The length of the CDR3 is 16 residues. From germline, CDR1 is SNHLY and CDR2 FYNNEI. CDR3 coding DNA: TGTGCCAGCTACCGAGGACAGGGCGCAACTAATGAAAAACTGTTTTTT. Protein: CASYRGQGATNEKLFF.

This chain uses TRBV7-2 with TRBJ1-1; tentative D call: TRBD1 (6 bases). Germline V gene sequence: CDR1 SGHTA, CDR2 FQGNSA. Between the trimmed V and J ends, which lost 5 bases and 4 bases, there was a span of 11 bases. This CDR3 is 13 amino acids long. CDR3 in amino acids: CASSLTGSTEAFF. The CDR3 coding sequence is TGTGCCAGCAGCCTAACAGGGTCCACTGAAGCTTTCTTT.

This chain joins TRBV5-6 and TRBJ1-5; 8 nucleotides match TRBD1. Unmatched junction bases numbered 4, after V lost 0 bases and J lost 5 bases. CDR1 and CDR2 (germline): SGHDT, YYEEEE. The CDR3 runs 15 residues. CDR3 nucleotide sequence: TGTGCCAGCAGCTTGGCGCCGGGACAGGATCAGCCCCAGCATTTT. Translation: CASSLAPGQDQPQHF.

The chain recombines TRBV4-1 with TRBJ1-5, with D perhaps TRBD1 (5 bases). This CDR3 has 16 amino acids. Germline CDR1 and CDR2: MGHRA and YSYEKL. Trimming pared 0 bases from V and 7 bases from J, leaving 16 bases between. The CDR3 DNA sequence: TGCGCCAGCAGCCAAGATTTTCGGAGGGGAAGGCAGCCCCAGCATTTT. It codes for CASSQDFRRGRQPQHF.

This clone was seen only a few times. The V gene is TRBV6-5, the J gene TRBJ1-1, with 7 bases lining up with TRBD1. Per germline, CDR1 MNHEY and CDR2 SVGAGI. V lost 5 bases to trimming and J lost 1 base; unmatched junction nucleotides: 4. The CDR3 extends over 14 amino acids. CDR3 residues: CASSPDRANTEAFF. The CDR3 nucleotides read TGTGCCAGCAGTCCAGACAGGGCGAACACTGAAGCTTTCTTT.

This clone has more than one count but fewer than ten. The chain joins TRBV5-6 to TRBJ2-7; 8 nucleotides align to TRBD1. The V segment lost 4 bases and the J segment 2 bases; nucleotides outside the gene matches: 8. Germline values: CDR1 SGHDT, CDR2 YYEEEE. The CDR3 spans 15 residues. CDR3 DNA: TGTGCCAGCAGCCCGGGGACAGGCGACCCCTACGAGCAGTACTTC. Its protein product is CASSPGTGDPYEQYF.

The chain recombines TRBV5-1 with TRBJ2-2; 8 bases map to TRBD1. Germline V CDR1 and CDR2: SGHRS, YFSETQ. The CDR3 totals 17 residues. Trimming took 4 bases from V and 6 from J; bases not matched to a gene: 14. CDR3 in DNA: TGCGCCAGCAGCACGGCCGGGACAGGAGTGAGGGCCGGGGAGCTGTTTTTT. It codes for CASSTAGTGVRAGELFF.

The J gene is TRBJ2-3, the V gene TRBV5-1, with 10 bases fitting TRBD2. Trimming cost V 6 bases and J 1 base; bases outside gene matches: 2. Germline CDR1 SGHRS, CDR2 YFSETQ. The CDR3 contains 14 residues. The CDR3 region has the DNA TGCGCCAGCAACCTAGCGGGGGGCACAGATACGCAGTATTTT. It encodes CASNLAGGTDTQYF.

V usage is TRBV6-5 and J usage is TRBJ1-1; D gene unclear. CDR1 and CDR2 from the germline V gene are MNHEY and SVGAGI. Trimming removed 0 bases at V and 4 bases at J, with 12 bases between. The CDR3 length is 15 residues. The CDR3 region is CASSYSIAVSTEAFF. Here the CDR3 DNA reads TGTGCCAGCAGTTACTCGATCGCGGTTAGCACTGAAGCTTTCTTT.

V usage is TRBV5-1 and J usage is TRBJ2-5, with TRBD2 as a possible D gene (6 bases). V shed 7 bases and J shed 3 bases, with 16 bases lying between them. The CDR3 covers 14 residues. Germline lookup yields CDR1 SGHRS and CDR2 YFSETQ. The CDR3 nucleotides read TGCGCCAGCTCCCGGGACTCGGTCGAAGAGACCCAGTACTTC. It is translated as CASSRDSVEETQYF.

The V call is TRBV7-3, the J call TRBJ2-7; possible D gene TRBD2, 5 bases. The V end lost 2 bases, the J end lost 6 bases, and 8 bases lay between the germline ends. CDR3 length: 12 residues. Germline loops: CDR1 SGHTA, CDR2 FQGTGA. This CDR3 is CASSLAGREQYF. The CDR3 region has the DNA TGTGCCAGCAGCTTAGCGGGTCGCGAGCAGTACTTC.